The clone carrying this T cell receptor beta chain was seen once. The data derive from a study of blood T cell repertoires in COVID-19. About the study: Samples taken during acute and convalescent COVID-19 were collected in the United States, Italy and Spain. From T cells, B-cell-depleted T cells, or PBMCs came the material, which was cDNA or gDNA.

Per germline, CDR1 LNHDA and CDR2 SQIVND (reference sequence). The CDR3 loop spans 14 amino acids. Deletions cut 0 bases from V and 0 bases from J, with 6 bases between. Sequenced by immunoSEQ multiplex PCR; TCRdb stores in-frame clones only, minus some. Here the sample spans about 110,000 clones, approximately 86% being singletons. This receptor was identified in a middle-aged man with acute or convalescent COVID-19. The chain employs TRBV19 and TRBJ2-7; no reliable D call. Sequenced material: peripheral blood. The DNA for the CDR3 is TGTGCCAGTAGTATAGAGAGCAACTCCTACGAGCAGTACTTC. Its protein product is CASSIESNSYEQYF.